The TCR beta chain under discussion was sequenced for a study of T-cell reconstitution after alpha-beta-depleted transplantation in children. Unique molecular identifiers were built into the TCRbeta library. TCRdb reanalysed the PCR reads using MiXCR and keeps one entry per CDR3 protein. The sample yields hundreds of thousands of distinct CDR3 sequences, about a sixth seen once. Study-wide points: The study traced high day-60 TCRbeta diversity in some patients to surviving recipient T cells and thymic progenitors. Reportedly, roughly two months post-transplant, alpha-beta T cells arose from several hundred expanded graft clones. Hyperexpanded clones declined; after one year, newly produced T cells mostly supplied diversity.

With respect to this clonotype: As yet, its antigen is unknown.

This CDR3 has 15 residues. The V end lost 1 base, the J end lost 7 bases, and 14 bases lay between the germline ends. Germline V gives CDR1 SGHRS, CDR2 YFSETQ. The TCR was taken from a boy younger than two who had a stem cell transplant for Wiskott-Aldrich syndrome, so the T cells may come from the graft donor. The material sequenced was PBMCs, mostly from graft donor cells, taken 360 days after TCRalphabeta/CD19-depleted stem cell transplant. The chain uses TRBV5-1 and TRBJ1-4; the D is unclear. CDR3 sequence: CASSLNPNPGEKLFF. The CDR3 nucleotides read TGCGCCAGCAGCTTGAACCCCAATCCGGGTGAAAAACTGTTTTTT.